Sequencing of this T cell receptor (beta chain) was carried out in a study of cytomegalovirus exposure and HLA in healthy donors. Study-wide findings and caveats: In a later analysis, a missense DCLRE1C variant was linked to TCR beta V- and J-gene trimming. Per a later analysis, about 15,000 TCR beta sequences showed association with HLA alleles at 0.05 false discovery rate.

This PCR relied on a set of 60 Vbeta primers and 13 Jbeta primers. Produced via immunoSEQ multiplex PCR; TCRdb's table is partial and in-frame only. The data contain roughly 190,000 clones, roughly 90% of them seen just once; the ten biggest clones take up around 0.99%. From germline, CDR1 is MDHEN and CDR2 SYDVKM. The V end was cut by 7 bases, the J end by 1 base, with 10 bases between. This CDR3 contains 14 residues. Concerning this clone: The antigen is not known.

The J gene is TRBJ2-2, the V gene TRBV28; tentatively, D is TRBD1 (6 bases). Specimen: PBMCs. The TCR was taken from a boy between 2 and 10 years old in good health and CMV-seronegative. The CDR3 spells CASTLQGNTGELFF. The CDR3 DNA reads TGTGCCAGCACCTTACAGGGGAACACCGGGGAGCTGTTTTTT. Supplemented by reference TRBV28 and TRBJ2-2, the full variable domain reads DVKVTQSSRYLVKRTGEKVFLECVQDMDHENMFWYRQDPGLGLRLIYFSYDVKMKEKGDIPEGYSVSREKKERFSLILESASTNQTSMYLCASTLQGNTGELFFGEGSRLTVL.